This T cell receptor beta chain was profiled in a study of response to subunit inactivated influenza vaccine. Study outcomes and limitations: Seasonal influenza vaccination, on each occasion, was suggested by the authors to recruit few new T cells.

This clonotype has a handful of counts. Its antigen is currently unknown. In germline, CDR1 is DFQATT, CDR2 SNEGSKA (reference sequence). The length of the CDR3 is 15 residues. The V gene end was trimmed by 0 bases and the J gene end by 2 bases; junction bases not matched to a gene: 6. TCRdb independently ran MiXCR on the RT-PCR reads; one entry per CDR3 protein. The repertoire has 650,000 or so distinct CDR3 sequences, 14% of them found once; the top ten carry approximately 7.6%. The sequence was obtained from a man aged 50 or older who received an inactivated influenza vaccine. Sample: PBMCs from blood, taken 14 days before vaccination. The chain employs TRBV20-1 and TRBJ1-2; 7 nucleotides line up with TRBD1. As DNA, the CDR3 is TGCAGTGCTAGAGATCCAACAGGGGTCAACTATGGCTACACCTTC. It yields the protein CSARDPTGVNYGYTF.